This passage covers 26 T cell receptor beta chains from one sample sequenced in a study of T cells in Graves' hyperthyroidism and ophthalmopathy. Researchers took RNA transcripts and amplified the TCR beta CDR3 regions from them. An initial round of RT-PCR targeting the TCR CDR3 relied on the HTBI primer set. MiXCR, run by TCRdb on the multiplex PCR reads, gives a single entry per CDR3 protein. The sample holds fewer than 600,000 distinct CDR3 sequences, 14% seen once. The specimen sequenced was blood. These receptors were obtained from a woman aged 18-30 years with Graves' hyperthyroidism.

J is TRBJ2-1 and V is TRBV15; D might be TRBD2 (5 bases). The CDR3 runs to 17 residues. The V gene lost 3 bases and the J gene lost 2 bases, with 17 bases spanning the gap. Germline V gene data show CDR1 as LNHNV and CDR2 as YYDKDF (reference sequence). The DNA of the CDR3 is TGTGCCACCAGCAGCTTAGCCCACGGAGGAGCCTACAATGAGCAGTTCTTC. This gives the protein CATSSLAHGGAYNEQFF.

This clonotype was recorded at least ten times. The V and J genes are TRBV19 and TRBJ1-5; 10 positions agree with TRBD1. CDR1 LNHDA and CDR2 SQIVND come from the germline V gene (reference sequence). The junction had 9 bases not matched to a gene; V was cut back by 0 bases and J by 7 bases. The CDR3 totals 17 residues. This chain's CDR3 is CASSIDSGTGVIQPQHF. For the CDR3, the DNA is TGTGCCAGTAGTATAGATTCCGGGACAGGGGTTATCCAGCCCCAGCATTTT. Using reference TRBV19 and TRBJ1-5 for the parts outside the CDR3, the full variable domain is DGGITQSPKYLFRKEGQNVTLSCEQNLNHDAMYWYRQDPGQGLRLIYYSQIVNDFQKGDIAEGYSVSREKKESFPLTVTSAQKNPTAFYLCASSIDSGTGVIQPQHFGDGTRLSIL.

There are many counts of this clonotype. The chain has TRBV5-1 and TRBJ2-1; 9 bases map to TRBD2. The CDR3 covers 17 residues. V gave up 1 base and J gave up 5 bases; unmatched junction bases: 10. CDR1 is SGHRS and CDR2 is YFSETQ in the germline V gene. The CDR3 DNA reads TGCGCCAGCAGCTTGTTTCGGCCTAGCGGGACCGACAATGAGCAGTTCTTC. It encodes CASSLFRPSGTDNEQFF.

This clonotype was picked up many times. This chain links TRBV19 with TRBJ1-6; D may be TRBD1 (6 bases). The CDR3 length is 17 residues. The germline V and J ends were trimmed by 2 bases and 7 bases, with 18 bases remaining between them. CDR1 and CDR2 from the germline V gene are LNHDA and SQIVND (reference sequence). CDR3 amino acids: CASSIPRDRSINSPLHF. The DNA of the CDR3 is TGTGCCAGTAGTATACCCCGAGACAGGAGCATAAATTCACCCCTCCACTTT.

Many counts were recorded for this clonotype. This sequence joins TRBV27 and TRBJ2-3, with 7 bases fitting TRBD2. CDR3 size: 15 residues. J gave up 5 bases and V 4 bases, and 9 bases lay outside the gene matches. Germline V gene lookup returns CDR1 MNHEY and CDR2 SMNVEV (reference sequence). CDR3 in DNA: TGTGCCAGCAGTTCGGGGCGGGAGTTCGAAGATACGCAGTATTTT. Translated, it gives CASSSGREFEDTQYF.

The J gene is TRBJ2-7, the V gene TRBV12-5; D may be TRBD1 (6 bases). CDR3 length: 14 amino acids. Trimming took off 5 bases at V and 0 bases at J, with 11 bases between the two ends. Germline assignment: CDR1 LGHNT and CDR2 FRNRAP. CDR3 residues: CASGLGQSSYEQYF. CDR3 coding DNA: TGTGCTAGTGGTCTCGGACAGAGCTCCTACGAGCAGTACTTC.

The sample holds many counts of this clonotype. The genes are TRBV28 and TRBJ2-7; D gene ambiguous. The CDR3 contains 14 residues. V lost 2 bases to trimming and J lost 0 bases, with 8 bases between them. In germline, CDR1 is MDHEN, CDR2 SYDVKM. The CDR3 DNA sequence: TGTGCCAGCAGTTTAGAGGTGAGCTCCTACGAGCAGTACTTC. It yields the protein CASSLEVSSYEQYF.

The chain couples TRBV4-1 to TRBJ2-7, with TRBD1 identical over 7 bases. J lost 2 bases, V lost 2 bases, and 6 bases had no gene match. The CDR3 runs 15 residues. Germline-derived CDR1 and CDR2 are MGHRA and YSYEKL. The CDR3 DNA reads TGCGCCAGCAGCCAACCCACGAGGGGGCCCTACGAGCAGTACTTC. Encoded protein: CASSQPTRGPYEQYF.

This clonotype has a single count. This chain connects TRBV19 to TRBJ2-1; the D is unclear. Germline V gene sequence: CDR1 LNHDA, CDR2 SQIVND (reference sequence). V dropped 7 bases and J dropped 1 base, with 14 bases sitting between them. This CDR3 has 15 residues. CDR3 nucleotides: TGTGCCAGTAAGGTAGAGGACCGGTCCTACAATGAGCAGTTCTTC. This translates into CASKVEDRSYNEQFF.

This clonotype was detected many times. The CDR3 sequence is CASGTSGRTGEQFF. DNA for the CDR3: TGTGCCAGCGGTACTAGCGGGAGGACGGGGGAGCAGTTCTTC. The rearrangement joins TRBV18 to TRBJ2-1; 12 nucleotides match TRBD2. Germline CDR1 KGHSH, CDR2 LQKENI. There are 14 residues in the CDR3. V lost 8 bases and J lost 10; bases outside the gene matches: 9.

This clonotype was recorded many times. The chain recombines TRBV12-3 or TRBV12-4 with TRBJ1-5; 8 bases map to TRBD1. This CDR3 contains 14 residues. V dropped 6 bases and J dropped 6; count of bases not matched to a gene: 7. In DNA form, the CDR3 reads TGTGCCAGCAGCCCTAATGACAGGGGTCAGCCCCAGCATTTT. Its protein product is CASSPNDRGQPQHF.

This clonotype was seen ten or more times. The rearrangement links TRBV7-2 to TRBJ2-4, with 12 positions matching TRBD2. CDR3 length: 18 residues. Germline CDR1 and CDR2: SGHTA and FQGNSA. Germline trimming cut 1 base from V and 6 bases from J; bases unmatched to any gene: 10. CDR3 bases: TGTGCCAGCAGCTTAGGTCCTAGCGGGAGGGCCTTCCCAAACATTCAGTACTTC. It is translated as CASSLGPSGRAFPNIQYF.

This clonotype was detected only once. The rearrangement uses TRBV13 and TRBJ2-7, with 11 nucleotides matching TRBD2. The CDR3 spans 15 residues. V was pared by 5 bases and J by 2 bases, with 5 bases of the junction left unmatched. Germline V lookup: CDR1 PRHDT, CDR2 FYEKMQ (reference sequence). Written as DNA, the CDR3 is TGTGCCAGCAGCCCCGGGACTAGCGGACCCTACGAGCAGTACGTC. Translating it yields CASSPGTSGPYEQYV.

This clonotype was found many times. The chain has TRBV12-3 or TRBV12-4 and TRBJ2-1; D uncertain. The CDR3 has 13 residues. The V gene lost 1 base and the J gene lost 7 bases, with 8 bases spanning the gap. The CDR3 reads CASSLGLGNEQFF. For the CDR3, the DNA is TGTGCCAGCAGTTTAGGGCTGGGAAATGAGCAGTTCTTC.

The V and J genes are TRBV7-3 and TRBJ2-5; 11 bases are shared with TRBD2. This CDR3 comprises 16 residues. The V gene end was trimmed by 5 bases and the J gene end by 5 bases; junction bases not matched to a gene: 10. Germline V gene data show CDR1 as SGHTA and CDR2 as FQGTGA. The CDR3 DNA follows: TGTGCCAGCAGCCCTGTAGCGGGAGGGCCGTATGAGACCCAGTACTTC. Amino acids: CASSPVAGGPYETQYF. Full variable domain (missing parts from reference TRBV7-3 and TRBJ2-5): GAGVSQTPSNKVTEKGKYVELRCDPISGHTALYWYRQSLGQGPEFLIYFQGTGAADDSGLPNDRFFAVRPEGSVSTLKIQRTERGDSAVYLCASSPVAGGPYETQYFGPGTRLLVL.

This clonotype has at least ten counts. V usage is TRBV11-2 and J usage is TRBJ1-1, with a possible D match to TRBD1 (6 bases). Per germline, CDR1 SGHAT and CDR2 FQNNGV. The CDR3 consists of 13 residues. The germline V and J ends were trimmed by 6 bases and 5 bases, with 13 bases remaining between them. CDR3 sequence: CASSFQGQTEAFF. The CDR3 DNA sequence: TGTGCCAGCAGTTTCCAGGGGCAAACTGAAGCTTTCTTT.

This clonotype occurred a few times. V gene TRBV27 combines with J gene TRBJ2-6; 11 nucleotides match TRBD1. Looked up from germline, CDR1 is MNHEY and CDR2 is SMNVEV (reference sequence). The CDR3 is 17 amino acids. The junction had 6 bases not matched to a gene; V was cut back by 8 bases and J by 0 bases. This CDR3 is CASGWGTGGSGANVLTF. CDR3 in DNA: TGTGCCAGCGGTTGGGGGACAGGGGGCTCTGGGGCCAACGTCCTGACTTTC.

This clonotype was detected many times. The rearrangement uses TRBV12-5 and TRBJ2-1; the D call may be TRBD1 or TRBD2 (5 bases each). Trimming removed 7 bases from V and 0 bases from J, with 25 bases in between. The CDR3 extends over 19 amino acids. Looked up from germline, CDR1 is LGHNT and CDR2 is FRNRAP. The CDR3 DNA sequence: TGTGCTAGTGCCCCAAGAGGGCTCCTTGGGGCTTTCTCCTACAATGAGCAGTTCTTC. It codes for CASAPRGLLGAFSYNEQFF.

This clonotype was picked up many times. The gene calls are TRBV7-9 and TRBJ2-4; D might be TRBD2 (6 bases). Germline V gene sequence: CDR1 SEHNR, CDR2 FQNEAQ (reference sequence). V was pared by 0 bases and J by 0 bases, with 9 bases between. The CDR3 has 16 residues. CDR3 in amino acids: CASSLATAGAKNIQYF. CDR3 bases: TGTGCCAGCAGCTTAGCCACAGCGGGAGCCAAAAACATTCAGTACTTC.

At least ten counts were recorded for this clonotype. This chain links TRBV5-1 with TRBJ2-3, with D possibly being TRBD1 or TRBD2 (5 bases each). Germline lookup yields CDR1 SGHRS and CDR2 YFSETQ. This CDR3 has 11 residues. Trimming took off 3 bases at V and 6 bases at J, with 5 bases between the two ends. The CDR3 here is CASSWGDTQYF. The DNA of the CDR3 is TGCGCCAGCAGCTGGGGGGATACGCAGTATTTT.

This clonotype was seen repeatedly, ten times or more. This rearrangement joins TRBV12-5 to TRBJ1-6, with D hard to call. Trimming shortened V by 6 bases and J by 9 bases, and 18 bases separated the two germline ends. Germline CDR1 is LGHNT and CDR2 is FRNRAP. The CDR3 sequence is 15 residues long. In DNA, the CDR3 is TGTGCTAGTGGCTTCGGACGGGAGAGAGGTTCACCCCTCCACTTT. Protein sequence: CASGFGRERGSPLHF.

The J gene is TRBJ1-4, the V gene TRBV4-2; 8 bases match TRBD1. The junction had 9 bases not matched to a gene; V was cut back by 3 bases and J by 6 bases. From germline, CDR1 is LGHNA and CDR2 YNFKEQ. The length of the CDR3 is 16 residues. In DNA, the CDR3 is TGTGCCAGCAGCCACCTCCAGGGGGCCTACGATGAAAAACTGTTTTTT. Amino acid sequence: CASSHLQGAYDEKLFF.

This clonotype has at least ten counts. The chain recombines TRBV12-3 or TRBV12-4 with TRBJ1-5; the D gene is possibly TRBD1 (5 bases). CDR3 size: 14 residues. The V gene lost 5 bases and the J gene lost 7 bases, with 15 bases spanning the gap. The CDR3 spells CASSRDSMAQPQHF. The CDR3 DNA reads TGTGCCAGCAGTCGGGACTCCATGGCACAGCCCCAGCATTTT.

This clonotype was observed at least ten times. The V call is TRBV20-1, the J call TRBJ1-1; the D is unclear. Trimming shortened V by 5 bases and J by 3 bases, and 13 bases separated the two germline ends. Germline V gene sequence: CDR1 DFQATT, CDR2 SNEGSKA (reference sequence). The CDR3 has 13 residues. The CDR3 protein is CSAPDPGHTEAFF. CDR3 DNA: TGCAGTGCTCCTGATCCGGGTCACACTGAAGCTTTCTTT.

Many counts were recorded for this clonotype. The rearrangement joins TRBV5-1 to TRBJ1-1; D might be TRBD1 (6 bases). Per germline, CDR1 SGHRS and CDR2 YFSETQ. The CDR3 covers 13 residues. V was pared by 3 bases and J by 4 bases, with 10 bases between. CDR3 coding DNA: TGCGCCAGCAGCTACAGGGACGGCACTGAAGCTTTCTTT. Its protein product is CASSYRDGTEAFF.

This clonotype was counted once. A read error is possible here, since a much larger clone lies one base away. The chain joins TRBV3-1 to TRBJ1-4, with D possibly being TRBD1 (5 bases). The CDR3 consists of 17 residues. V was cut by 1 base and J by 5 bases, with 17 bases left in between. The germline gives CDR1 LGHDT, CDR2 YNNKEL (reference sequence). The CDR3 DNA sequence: TGTGCCAGCAGCCAAGCGTGGAGGGGTGGGGAAAATGAAAAACTGTTTTTT. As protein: CASSQAWRGGENEKLFF. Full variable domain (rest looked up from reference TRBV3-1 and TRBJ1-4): DTAVSQTPKYLVTQMGNDKSIKCEQNLGHDTMYWYKQDSKKFLKIMFSYNNKELIINETVPNRFSPKSPDKAHLNLHINSLELGDSAVYFCASSQAWRGGENEKLFFGSGTQLSVL.